This T cell receptor beta chain came from a study of shared clonotypes between healthy human individuals. The study, taken as a whole, reports: It was observed that approximately 5% of naive CD4 clonotypes were shared across several donors.

With regard to this clone: The antigen is not known.

Repertoires were generated with immunoSEQ multiplex PCR, while TCRdb's copy carries only in-frame clones and drops some. The top ten hold over 1.3% of the sample, which has around 940,000 clones, about 80% seen once. CDR3 size: 19 residues. Germline-derived CDR1 and CDR2 are SGHDT and YYEEEE. J lost 0 bases, V lost 5 bases, and 14 bases had no gene match. The receptor was isolated from a young man in good health. Sequenced input: memory CD4+ T cells sorted from blood. As for subset: CD45RA-negative fraction. V gene TRBV5-6 combines with J gene TRBJ2-5, with 12 bases matching TRBD2. The CDR3 nucleotides read TGTGCCAGCAGTCAACGGACTAGCGGGACCTCCCTGTACCAAGAGACCCAGTACTTC. The encoded protein is CASSQRTSGTSLYQETQYF.